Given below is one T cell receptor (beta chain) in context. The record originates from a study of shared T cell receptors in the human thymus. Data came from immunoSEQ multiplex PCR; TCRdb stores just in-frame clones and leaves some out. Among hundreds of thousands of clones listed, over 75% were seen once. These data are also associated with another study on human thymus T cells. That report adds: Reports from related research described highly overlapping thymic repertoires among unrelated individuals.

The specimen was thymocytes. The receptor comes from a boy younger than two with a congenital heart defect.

CDR3 DNA: TGTGCCAGCAGCCAAGAAGCTAAACAGTCAACTAATGAAAAACTGTTTTTT. It codes for CASSQEAKQSTNEKLFF. J is TRBJ1-4 and V is TRBV4-2, with D unresolved. V lost 0 bases to trimming and J lost 0 bases, with 11 bases between them. The germline V gene encodes CDR1 LGHNA and CDR2 YNFKEQ. The length of the CDR3 is 17 residues.